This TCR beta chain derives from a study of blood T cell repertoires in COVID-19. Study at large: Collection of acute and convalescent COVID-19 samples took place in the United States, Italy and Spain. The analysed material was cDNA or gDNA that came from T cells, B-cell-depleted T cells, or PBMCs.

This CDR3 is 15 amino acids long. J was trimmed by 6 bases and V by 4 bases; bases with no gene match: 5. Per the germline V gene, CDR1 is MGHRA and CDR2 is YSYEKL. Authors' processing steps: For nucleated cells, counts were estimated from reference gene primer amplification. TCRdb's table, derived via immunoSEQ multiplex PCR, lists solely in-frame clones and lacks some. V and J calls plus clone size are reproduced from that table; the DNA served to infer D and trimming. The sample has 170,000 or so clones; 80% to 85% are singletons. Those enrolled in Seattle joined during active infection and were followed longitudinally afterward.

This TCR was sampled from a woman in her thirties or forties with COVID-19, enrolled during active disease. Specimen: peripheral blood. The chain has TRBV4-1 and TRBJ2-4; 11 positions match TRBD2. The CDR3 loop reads CASSRQLAGVNIQYF. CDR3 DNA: TGCGCCAGCAGCCGCCAACTAGCGGGGGTAAACATTCAGTACTTC.